This T cell receptor beta chain was found in a study of CD8 T cells in Susac syndrome. The authors reverse transcribed roughly 0.5 to 1 ug RNA with random hexamers. immunoSEQ multiplex PCR amplified TCR beta CDR3 across 54 Vbeta, 13 Jbeta. Each CDR3 protein is one row after TCRdb ran MiXCR on the immunoSEQ multiplex PCR reads. The data show approximately 120,000 distinct CDR3 sequences, 80% to 95% seen once. The CDR3 consists of 15 residues. Germline CDR1 is SGDLS and CDR2 is YYNGEE. V gave up 0 bases and J gave up 9 bases, with 16 bases separating them. The authors sequenced TCR beta from blood CD8+ and CD4+ T cells. Healthy donors formed controls matched for age and sex. Both CD4+ and CD8+ T cells were negatively isolated, and TEMRA cells underwent FACS enrichment.

The source material was CD8+ T cells from PBMCs. The TCR comes from a human donor in good health. The chain employs TRBV9 and TRBJ2-1; TRBD1 or TRBD2 may be the D gene (6 bases each). The CDR3 loop is CASSVDNRGPAEQFF. For the CDR3, the DNA is TGTGCCAGCAGCGTAGACAACCGGGGGCCGGCTGAGCAGTTCTTC.